This T cell receptor (beta chain) is from a study of shared clonotypes between healthy human individuals. Study background: A couple of women and a few men aged 18 to 49 made up the donors. CD4 naive and memory got three plates each, CD8 naive two, CD8 memory one. Study results and caveats: What limited the represented genetic and exposure-history diversity was the small number of donors. On the whole, naive subsets had larger estimated richness than memory subsets had.

As regards this clone: Its antigen is currently unknown.

Profiled with immunoSEQ multiplex PCR; TCRdb holds only in-frame clones, not every one. The table records millions of clones, around nine tenths of them present only once. The trim removed 4 bases at V and 2 bases at J, leaving 6 bases unmatched. The CDR3 is made up of 15 amino acids. The germline CDR1 and CDR2 sequences are SGHAT and FQNNGV. The TCR comes from a man between 18 and 35 years old in good health. The J gene is TRBJ2-5, the V gene TRBV11-2; 8 positions match TRBD2. Sequencing was done on a sample of naive CD4+ T cells sorted from blood. Subset in this sample: CD45RA+ positively selected. CDR3 in DNA: TGTGCCAGCAGCTCCGGACTAGCAGATCAAGAGACCCAGTACTTC. Translating it yields CASSSGLADQETQYF.